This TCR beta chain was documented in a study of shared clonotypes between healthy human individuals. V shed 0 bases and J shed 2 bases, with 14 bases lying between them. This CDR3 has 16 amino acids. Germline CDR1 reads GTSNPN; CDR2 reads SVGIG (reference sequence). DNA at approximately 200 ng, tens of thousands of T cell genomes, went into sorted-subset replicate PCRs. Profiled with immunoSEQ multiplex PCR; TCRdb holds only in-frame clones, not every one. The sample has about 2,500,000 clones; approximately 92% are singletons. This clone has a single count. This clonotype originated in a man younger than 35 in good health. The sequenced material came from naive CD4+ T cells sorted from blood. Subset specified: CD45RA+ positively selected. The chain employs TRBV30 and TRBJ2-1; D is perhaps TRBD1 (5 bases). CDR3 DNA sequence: TGTGCCTGGAGTGTAAGGATGGGGCAGGCCTACAATGAGCAGTTCTTC. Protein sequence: CAWSVRMGQAYNEQFF.